This T cell receptor beta chain comes out of a study of blood T cell repertoires in COVID-19 (dated by TCRdb to about 2020). In terms of the full investigation: The collaborator samples originated in the United States, Italy and Spain and spanned the acute and convalescent phases of COVID-19. The repertoires were made available in a free public database intended to serve as a resource for research on the immune response to SARS-CoV-2. The material from the prospective study consisted of cDNA or gDNA derived from T cells, B-cell-depleted T cells, or PBMCs. Deeply sampled blood TCRbeta repertoires from subjects exposed to, actively infected with, or recovered from COVID-19 were included in the dataset. Samples were obtained from the ongoing ImmuneRACE study (first 160 participants) and from about 1,300 subjects provided by 6 global collaborators. A de-identified subject ID, COVID-19 status, age in years and sex were almost always included in the sample metadata. HLA class I and class II types, where available, came from metadata supplied by the sample provider rather than from assay-based typing. Results and caveats for the whole study, not just this receptor: The amount of clinical and demographic metadata varied by source and participant and was provided uncurated.

TCRbeta CDR3 regions were amplified from genomic DNA by means of the immunoSEQ Assay, a bias-controlled multiplex PCR. The published analysis was carried out like this. The number of nucleated cells in each sample was estimated from the amplification of reference gene primers within the assay. To quantify the absolute abundance of each unique TCRbeta CDR3 rearrangement, sequence reads were collapsed and filtered. For each sample, productive Simpson clonality was calculated by taking the square root of Simpson's diversity index across productive rearrangements. Sourced from immuneACCESS, this table was stored by TCRdb with only in-frame sequences that have V and J called. A share of the clones is absent; for the studies checked, an unresolved V gene accounts for under half, and the remainder has no known explanation. Clone size and the V and J calls come from that table; the DNA yielded D and trimming. The sample table records approximately 76,000 clones; 86% of these occur just once. The top ten constitute approximately 19% of the sample.

The collaborating institutions used their own protocols to collect whole blood in K2EDTA tubes. For TCRbeta analysis, collaborators shipped samples in one of three forms: frozen whole blood, isolated PBMCs, or DNA extracted from either of those sample types. Comment on this clone: Its binding antigen is unknown. Nothing much larger sits one base from this clone, and base qualities are not available.

Looking up the germline V gene yields CDR1 KGHSH and CDR2 LQKENI. V and J are truncated by 2 bases and 2 bases respectively, leaving an intervening sequence of 7 bases. Reading from cysteine to phenylalanine, the CDR3 counts 14 amino acids. The DNA shown is the 42-base CDR3, in frame from base 1. The chain links TRBV18 with TRBJ2-1; the best D guess is TRBD2, with 5 bases matching. The sequence came from a man of 80 years or more in a cohort sampled during active COVID-19. Material for sequencing was peripheral blood. The bases read TGTGCCAGCTCACCAGAGGGCGCCTACAATGAGCAGTTCTTC. Translation gives CASSPEGAYNEQFF.